One T cell receptor beta chain is described in this entry. Its specificity is unknown. For every sample, eight separate reactions were used to make cDNA. Two nested PCRs, run for approximately 17 and 9 cycles, were applied to TCRalpha and TCRbeta cDNA. TCRdb reprocessed the 5' RACE reads and stores each CDR3 protein as one record, lacking DNA. This sample lists approximately 330,000 distinct CDR3 sequences; its ten largest clones have approximately 2%. The data stem from a study of monozygotic twins with inflammatory bowel disease. Findings and caveats of the study: Healthy co-twins exceeded IBD patients in TCRbeta diversity as measured by inverse Simpson. Especially where disease activity was present, IBD patients had fewer clonotypes in common with others than healthy twins did.

The CDR3 extends over 15 amino acids. CDR1 and CDR2 (germline): SEHNR, FQNEAQ (reference sequence). The genes are TRBV7-9 and TRBJ1-6. The sample taken for sequencing was blood. This sequence was found in a human donor with ulcerative colitis or Crohn's disease, or a healthy co-twin of an affected twin (not recorded which). CDR3 sequence: CASSSTTSSSLTLHF.